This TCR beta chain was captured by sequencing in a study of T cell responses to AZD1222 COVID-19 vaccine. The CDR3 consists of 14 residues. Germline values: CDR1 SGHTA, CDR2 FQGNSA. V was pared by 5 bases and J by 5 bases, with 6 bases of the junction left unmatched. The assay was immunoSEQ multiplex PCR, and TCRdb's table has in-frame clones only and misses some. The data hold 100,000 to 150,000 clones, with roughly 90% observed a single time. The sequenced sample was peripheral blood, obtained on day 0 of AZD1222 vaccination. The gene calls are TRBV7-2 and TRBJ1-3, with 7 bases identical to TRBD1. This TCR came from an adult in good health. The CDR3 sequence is CASSLDRERNTIYF. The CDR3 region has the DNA TGTGCCAGCAGCCTAGACAGGGAACGAAACACCATATATTTT.